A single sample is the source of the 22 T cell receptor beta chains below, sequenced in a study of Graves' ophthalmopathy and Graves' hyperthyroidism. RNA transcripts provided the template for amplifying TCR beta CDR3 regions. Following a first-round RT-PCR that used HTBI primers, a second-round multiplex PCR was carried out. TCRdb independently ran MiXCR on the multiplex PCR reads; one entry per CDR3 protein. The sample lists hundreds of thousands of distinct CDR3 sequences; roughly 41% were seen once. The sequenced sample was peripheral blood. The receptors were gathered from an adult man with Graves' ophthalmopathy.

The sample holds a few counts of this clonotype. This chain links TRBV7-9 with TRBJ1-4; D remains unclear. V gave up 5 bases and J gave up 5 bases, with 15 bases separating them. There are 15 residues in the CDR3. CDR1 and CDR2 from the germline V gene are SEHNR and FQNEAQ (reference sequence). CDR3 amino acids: CASSLKRTWNEKLFF. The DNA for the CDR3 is TGTGCCAGCAGCCTTAAGCGAACATGGAATGAAAAACTGTTTTTT. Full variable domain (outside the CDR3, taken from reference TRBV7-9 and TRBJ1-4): DTGVSQNPRHKITKRGQNVTFRCDPISEHNRLYWYRQTLGQGPEFLTYFQNEAQLEKSRLLSDRFSAERPKGSFSTLEIQRTEQGDSAMYLCASSLKRTWNEKLFFGSGTQLSVL.

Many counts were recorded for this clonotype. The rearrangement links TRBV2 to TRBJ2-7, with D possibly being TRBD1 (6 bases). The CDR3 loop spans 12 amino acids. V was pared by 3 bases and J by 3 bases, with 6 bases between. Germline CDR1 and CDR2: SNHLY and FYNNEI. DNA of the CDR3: TGTGCCAGCAGTGACAGGGGCTACGAGCAGTACTTC. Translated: CASSDRGYEQYF.

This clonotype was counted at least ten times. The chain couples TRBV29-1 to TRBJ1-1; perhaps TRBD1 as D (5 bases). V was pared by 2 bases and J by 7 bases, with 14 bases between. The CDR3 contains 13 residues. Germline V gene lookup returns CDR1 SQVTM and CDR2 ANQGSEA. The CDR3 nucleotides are TGCAGCGTTGAATACGGAGGGGCGGTTGAAGCTTTCTTT. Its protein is CSVEYGGAVEAFF.

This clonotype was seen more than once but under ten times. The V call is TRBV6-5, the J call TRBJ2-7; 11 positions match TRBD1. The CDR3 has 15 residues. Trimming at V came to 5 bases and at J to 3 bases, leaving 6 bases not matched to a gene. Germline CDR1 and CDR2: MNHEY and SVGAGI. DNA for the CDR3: TGTGCCAGCAGTATATCCGGGACAGGGGGCTACGAGCAGTACTTC. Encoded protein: CASSISGTGGYEQYF.

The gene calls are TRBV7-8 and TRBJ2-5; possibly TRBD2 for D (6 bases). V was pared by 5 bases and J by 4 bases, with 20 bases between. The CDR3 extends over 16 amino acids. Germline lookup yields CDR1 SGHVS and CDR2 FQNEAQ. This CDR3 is CASSRLPRDLAETQYF. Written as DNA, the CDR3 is TGTGCCAGCAGCCGCCTCCCGCGGGACTTGGCAGAGACCCAGTACTTC. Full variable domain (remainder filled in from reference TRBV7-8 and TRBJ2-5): GAGVSQSPRYKVAKRGQDVALRCDPISGHVSLFWYQQALGQGPEFLTYFQNEAQLDKSGLPSDRFFAERPEGSVSTLKIQRTQQEDSAVYLCASSRLPRDLAETQYFGPGTRLLVL.

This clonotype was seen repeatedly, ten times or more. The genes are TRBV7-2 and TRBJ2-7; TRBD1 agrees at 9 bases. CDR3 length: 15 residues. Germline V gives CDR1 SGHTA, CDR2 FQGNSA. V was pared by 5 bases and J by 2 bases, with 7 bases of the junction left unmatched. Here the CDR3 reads CASSDTGGRTYEQYF. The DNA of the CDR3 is TGTGCCAGCAGCGACACAGGGGGCCGAACCTACGAGCAGTACTTC.

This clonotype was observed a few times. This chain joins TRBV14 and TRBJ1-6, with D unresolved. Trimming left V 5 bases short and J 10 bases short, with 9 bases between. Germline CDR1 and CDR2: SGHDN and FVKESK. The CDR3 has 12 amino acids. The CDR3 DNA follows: TGTGCCAGCAGCTGGGCAGAGTCACCCCTCCACTTT. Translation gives CASSWAESPLHF.

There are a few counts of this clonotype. In nucleotides, the CDR3 is TGTGCCAGTAGTCCAAGACTAGCGGGAGCTCGTGTGACCCAGTACTTC. This sequence encodes CASSPRLAGARVTQYF. The chain is built from TRBV19 and TRBJ2-5; 12 nucleotides align to TRBD2. CDR1 is LNHDA and CDR2 is SQIVND in the germline V gene (reference sequence). The V segment lost 5 bases and the J segment 7 bases; nucleotides outside the gene matches: 11. This CDR3 region has 16 residues. Full variable domain (rest looked up from reference TRBV19 and TRBJ2-5): DGGITQSPKYLFRKEGQNVTLSCEQNLNHDAMYWYRQDPGQGLRLIYYSQIVNDFQKGDIAEGYSVSREKKESFPLTVTSAQKNPTAFYLCASSPRLAGARVTQYFGPGTRLLVL.

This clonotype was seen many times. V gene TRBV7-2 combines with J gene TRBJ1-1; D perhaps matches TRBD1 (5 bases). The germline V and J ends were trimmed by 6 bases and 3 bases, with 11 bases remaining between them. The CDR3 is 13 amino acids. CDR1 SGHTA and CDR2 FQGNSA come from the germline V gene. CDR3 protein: CASRLPGYTEAFF. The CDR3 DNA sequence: TGTGCCAGCAGATTACCAGGGTACACTGAAGCTTTCTTT.

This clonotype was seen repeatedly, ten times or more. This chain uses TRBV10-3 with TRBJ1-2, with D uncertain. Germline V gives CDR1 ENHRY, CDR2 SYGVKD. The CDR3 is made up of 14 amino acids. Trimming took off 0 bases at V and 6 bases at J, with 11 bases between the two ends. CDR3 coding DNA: TGTGCCATCAGTGAGTCCCAGGATAGTAATGGCTACACCTTC. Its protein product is CAISESQDSNGYTF.

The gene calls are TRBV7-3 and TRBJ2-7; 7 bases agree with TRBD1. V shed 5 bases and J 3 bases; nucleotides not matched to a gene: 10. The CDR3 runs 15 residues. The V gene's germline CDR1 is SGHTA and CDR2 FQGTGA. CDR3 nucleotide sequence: TGTGCCAGCAGCACCTCCGGGACAGATATCTACGAGCAGTACTTC. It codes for CASSTSGTDIYEQYF.

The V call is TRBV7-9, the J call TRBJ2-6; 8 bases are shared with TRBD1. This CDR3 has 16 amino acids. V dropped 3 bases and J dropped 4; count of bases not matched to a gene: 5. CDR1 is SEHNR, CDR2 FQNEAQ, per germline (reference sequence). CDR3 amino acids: CASSLGQAQGANVLTF. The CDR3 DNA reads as TGTGCCAGCAGCTTGGGACAGGCCCAGGGGGCCAACGTCCTGACTTTC.

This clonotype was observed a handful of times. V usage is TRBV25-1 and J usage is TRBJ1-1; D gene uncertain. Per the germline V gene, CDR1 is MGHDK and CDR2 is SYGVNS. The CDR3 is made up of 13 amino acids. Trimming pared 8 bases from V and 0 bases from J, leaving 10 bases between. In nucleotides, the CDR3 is TGTGCCAGCTCACCAGTTTTGAACACTGAAGCTTTCTTT. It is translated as CASSPVLNTEAFF. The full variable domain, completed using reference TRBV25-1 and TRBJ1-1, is EADIYQTPRYLVIGTGKKITLECSQTMGHDKMYWYQQDPGMELHLIHYSYGVNSTEKGDLSSESTVSRIRTEHFPLTLESARPSHTSQYLCASSPVLNTEAFFGQGTRLTVV.

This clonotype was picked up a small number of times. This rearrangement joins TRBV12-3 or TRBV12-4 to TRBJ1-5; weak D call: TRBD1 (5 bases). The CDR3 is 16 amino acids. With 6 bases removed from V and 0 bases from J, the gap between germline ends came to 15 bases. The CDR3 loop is CASSQGADPSNQPQHF. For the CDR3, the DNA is TGTGCCAGCAGCCAAGGGGCGGACCCTAGCAATCAGCCCCAGCATTTT.

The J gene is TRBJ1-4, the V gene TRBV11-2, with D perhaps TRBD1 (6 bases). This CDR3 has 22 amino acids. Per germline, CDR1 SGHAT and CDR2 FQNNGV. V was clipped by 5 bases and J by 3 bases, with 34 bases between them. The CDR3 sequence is CASSGKSQGHQSSTPANEKLFF. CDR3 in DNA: TGTGCCAGCAGCGGGAAAAGTCAGGGGCATCAAAGTAGTACCCCTGCTAATGAAAAACTGTTTTTT.

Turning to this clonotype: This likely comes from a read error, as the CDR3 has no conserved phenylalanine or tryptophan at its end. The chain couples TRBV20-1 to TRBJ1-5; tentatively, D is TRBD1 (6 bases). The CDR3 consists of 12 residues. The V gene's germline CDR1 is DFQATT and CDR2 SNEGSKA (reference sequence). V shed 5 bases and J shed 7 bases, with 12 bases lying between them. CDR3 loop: CSALPGVQPQHS. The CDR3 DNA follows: TGCAGTGCTCTCCCAGGGGTCCAGCCCCAGCATTCT.

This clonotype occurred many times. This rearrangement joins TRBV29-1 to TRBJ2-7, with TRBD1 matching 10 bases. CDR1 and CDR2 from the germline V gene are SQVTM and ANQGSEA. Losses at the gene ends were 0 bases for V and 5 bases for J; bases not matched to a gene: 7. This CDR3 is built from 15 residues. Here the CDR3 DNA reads TGCAGCGTTGAAGAATCGGGACAGGGGTCAGACGAGCAGTACTTC. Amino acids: CSVEESGQGSDEQYF.

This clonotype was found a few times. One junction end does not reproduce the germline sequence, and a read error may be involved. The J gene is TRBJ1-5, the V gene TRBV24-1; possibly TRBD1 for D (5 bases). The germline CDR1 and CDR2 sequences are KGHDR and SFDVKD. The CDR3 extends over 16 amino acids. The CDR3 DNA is TGTGCCAGCAGTGAAGGCCTGTGGTCAGGGTCCGAGCCCCAGCATTTT. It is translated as CASSEGLWSGSEPQHF.

In DNA form, the CDR3 reads TGTGACAGCAGTACGGGGCCAGTGGGACTCGCATCCTACGAGCAGTACTTC. Translating it yields CDSSTGPVGLASYEQYF. The chain joins TRBV10-3 to TRBJ2-7, with D perhaps TRBD2 (6 bases). This CDR3 is built from 17 residues. The germline gives CDR1 ENHRY, CDR2 SYGVKD.

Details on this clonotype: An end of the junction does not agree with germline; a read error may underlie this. CDR3 loop: CASSIGGNVLTF. The CDR3, as DNA: TGTGCCAGTAGTATAGGGGGCAACGTCCTGACTTTC. J is TRBJ2-6 and V is TRBV19; D is uncertain. In germline, CDR1 is LNHDA, CDR2 SQIVND (reference sequence). CDR3 length: 12 residues.

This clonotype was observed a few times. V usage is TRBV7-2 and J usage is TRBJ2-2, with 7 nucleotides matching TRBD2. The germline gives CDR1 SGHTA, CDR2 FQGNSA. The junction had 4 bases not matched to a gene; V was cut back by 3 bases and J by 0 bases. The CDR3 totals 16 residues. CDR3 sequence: CASSLVAGSNTGELFF. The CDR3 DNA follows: TGTGCCAGCAGCTTGGTAGCGGGCTCGAACACCGGGGAGCTGTTTTTT.

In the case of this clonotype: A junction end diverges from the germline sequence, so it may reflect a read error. The CDR3 spells CASSRTGGTQCF. CDR3 nucleotide sequence: TGTGCCAGCAGCCGAACCGGAGGAACGCAGTGTTTT. The rearrangement links TRBV2 to TRBJ2-3, with TRBD2 as a possible D gene (5 bases). From germline, CDR1 is SNHLY and CDR2 FYNNEI. CDR3 size: 12 residues.